This T cell receptor (beta chain) was identified during a study of blood T cell repertoires in COVID-19. As for the study in general: Samples of COVID-19 (acute and convalescent) were obtained from the United States, Italy and Spain.

Comments on this clone: The DNA is left out, because the CDR3 cannot be placed on it with certainty; the CDR3 is given as TCRdb lists it.

The CDR3 totals 13 residues, both ends included. CDR1 GTSNPN and CDR2 SVGIG come from the germline V gene (reference sequence). Generated by immunoSEQ multiplex PCR, the TCRdb table keeps only in-frame clones and is missing some. The sample holds about 110,000 clones; 70% to 80% are singletons and the top ten take 6.2%. In Seattle, patients joined the study during active infection and were tracked longitudinally. The receptor comes from a man older than 75 with COVID-19, enrolled during active disease. The material sequenced was peripheral blood. This chain connects TRBV30 to TRBJ1-2; the table names TRBD1, a call not compared with the DNA. This CDR3 is CAWGMGTGTGRTF.